This is a list of T cell receptor beta chains from one sample in a study of Graves' ophthalmopathy and Graves' hyperthyroidism. TCRdb ran MiXCR on the multiplex PCR reads and lists one entry per CDR3 protein. The repertoire holds roughly 380,000 distinct CDR3 sequences, with 15% as singletons. Sequencing input: peripheral blood. Receptors were obtained from a woman aged 18-30 years with stable Graves' hyperthyroidism. The CDR3 runs from the conserved cysteine through the conserved F or W. Each record gives: J gene, clone size, D gene, V gene, CDR3 DNA, CDR3 protein. A D gene is named only where the DNA matches it firmly. Clone size is given for some rows only: seen once, a few or many times, or a class if the clone is expanded.

j_gene: TRBJ1-2
abundance: many
d_gene: NA
v_gene: TRBV7-2
CDR3nt: TGTGCCAGCAGCTTAGATCCGGACAACTATGGCTACACCTTC
CDR3aa: CASSLDPDNYGYTF

j_gene: TRBJ1-5
abundance: many
d_gene: NA
v_gene: TRBV6-1
CDR3nt: TGTGCCAGTGACCGGGACGGGAATCAGCCCCAGCATTTT
CDR3aa: CASDRDGNQPQHF

j_gene: TRBJ1-1
abundance: many
d_gene: NA
v_gene: TRBV7-3
CDR3nt: TGTGCCAGCAGGGCCAGACCGGAGGGGGTCACTGAAGCTTTCTTT
CDR3aa: CASRARPEGVTEAFF

j_gene: TRBJ2-7
abundance: many
d_gene: NA
v_gene: TRBV25-1
CDR3nt: TGTGCCAGCAGCCGCCGGGACATCACCTACGAGCAGTACTTC
CDR3aa: CASSRRDITYEQYF

j_gene: TRBJ1-5
abundance: many
d_gene: TRBD1
v_gene: TRBV7-8
CDR3nt: TGTGCCAGCAGCCTCGACAGGGCGAGCAATCAGCCCCAGCATTTT
CDR3aa: CASSLDRASNQPQHF

j_gene: TRBJ1-5
abundance: many
d_gene: NA
v_gene: TRBV24-1
CDR3nt: TGTGCCACCAGTGAACAGGGCAGGCAGCCCCAGCATTTT
CDR3aa: CATSEQGRQPQHF

j_gene: TRBJ2-4
abundance: many
d_gene: TRBD2
v_gene: TRBV7-2
CDR3nt: TGTGCCAGCAGCGGATCCGGCGGGGGGGCCAAAAACATTCAGTACTTC
CDR3aa: CASSGSGGGAKNIQYF

j_gene: TRBJ1-3
abundance: few
d_gene: TRBD1
v_gene: TRBV18
CDR3nt: TGTGCCAGCTCACCACGTGGACAGGGCGTCTCTGGAAACACCATATATTTT
CDR3aa: CASSPRGQGVSGNTIYF

j_gene: TRBJ2-6
abundance: few
d_gene: NA
v_gene: TRBV6-1
CDR3nt: TGTGCCACCGCCACCGGGGCCAACGTCCTGACTTTC
CDR3aa: CATATGANVLTF

j_gene: TRBJ2-7
abundance: many
d_gene: NA
v_gene: TRBV6-2/TRBV6-3
CDR3nt: TGTGCCAGCAAACCCCGACAGTTATCCTACGAGCAGTACTTC
CDR3aa: CASKPRQLSYEQYF

j_gene: TRBJ2-7
abundance: many
d_gene: TRBD1
v_gene: TRBV25-1
CDR3nt: TGTGCCAGCAGTGGGGACAGGGCTCCCTACGAGCAGTACTTC
CDR3aa: CASSGDRAPYEQYF

j_gene: TRBJ1-1
abundance: once
d_gene: NA
v_gene: TRBV29-1
CDR3nt: TGCAGCGGCAGCAGGGACATCGGGACAACTGAAGCTTTCTTT
CDR3aa: CSGSRDIGTTEAFF

j_gene: TRBJ1-1
abundance: few
d_gene: NA
v_gene: TRBV20-1
CDR3nt: NA
CDR3aa: CSAIVGGGSFF

j_gene: TRBJ2-5
abundance: many
d_gene: TRBD1
v_gene: TRBV7-9
CDR3nt: TGTGCCAGCAGCCAAGCAGGGGGAAAGACCCAGTACTTC
CDR3aa: CASSQAGGKTQYF

j_gene: TRBJ2-6
abundance: NA
d_gene: TRBD1
v_gene: TRBV12-3/TRBV12-4
CDR3nt: TGTGCCAGCAGTTTATTATGGGACAGGGTATTGGCTGGGGCCAACGTCCTGACTTTC
CDR3aa: CASSLLWDRVLAGANVLTF

j_gene: TRBJ1-6
abundance: few
d_gene: NA
v_gene: TRBV10-3
CDR3nt: TGTGCCATCAGTGAGCGGGGCAGCTCCTATAATTCACCCCTCCACTTT
CDR3aa: CAISERGSSYNSPLHF

j_gene: TRBJ1-2
abundance: many
d_gene: TRBD1
v_gene: TRBV12-3/TRBV12-4
CDR3nt: TGTGCCAGCAGTCCCGTGGGACAGGATTATGGCTACACCTTC
CDR3aa: CASSPVGQDYGYTF

j_gene: TRBJ1-3
abundance: NA
d_gene: TRBD1
v_gene: TRBV6-1
CDR3nt: TGTGCCAGCAGTGAACCCGGACAGGAAAGAAACACCATATATTTT
CDR3aa: CASSEPGQERNTIYF

j_gene: TRBJ2-4
abundance: few
d_gene: TRBD2
v_gene: TRBV20-1
CDR3nt: TGCAGTGCTAGAGACCGCCGGGGGGGTTCCATTAAGTACTTC
CDR3aa: CSARDRRGGSIKYF

j_gene: TRBJ1-2
abundance: few
d_gene: NA
v_gene: TRBV19
CDR3nt: TGTGCCAGTAGCCGGGATCCCAGGACTTTATATGGCTACACCTTC
CDR3aa: CASSRDPRTLYGYTF

j_gene: TRBJ1-2
abundance: few
d_gene: NA
v_gene: TRBV4-1
CDR3nt: TGCGCCAGCAGCCAAGATAGGGGGGACTATGGCTACACCTTC
CDR3aa: CASSQDRGDYGYTF

j_gene: TRBJ2-7
abundance: many
d_gene: TRBD1
v_gene: TRBV7-2
CDR3nt: TGTGCCAGCAGCTTCACCCCTGGACAGGACTACGAGCAGTACTTC
CDR3aa: CASSFTPGQDYEQYF

j_gene: TRBJ1-2
abundance: many
d_gene: TRBD1
v_gene: TRBV5-1
CDR3nt: TGCGCCAGCAGATTCAACGCTGGACAGGAAAAGCCCGAATCCTTC
CDR3aa: CASRFNAGQEKPESF

j_gene: TRBJ1-1
abundance: many
d_gene: NA
v_gene: TRBV6-2/TRBV6-3
CDR3nt: TGTGCCAGCAGAGGCCCTCGGGGGCAGTCGAACACTGAAGCTTTCTTT
CDR3aa: CASRGPRGQSNTEAFF

j_gene: TRBJ1-1
abundance: many
d_gene: NA
v_gene: TRBV2
CDR3nt: TGTGCCAGCAGTGAAGGGTTGGGGGGGCAAGCTTTCTTT
CDR3aa: CASSEGLGGQAFF

j_gene: TRBJ2-5
abundance: NA
d_gene: NA
v_gene: TRBV5-1
CDR3nt: TGCGCCAGCAGCTTGGTTCAGAAAGAGACCCAGTACTTC
CDR3aa: CASSLVQKETQYF

j_gene: TRBJ1-2
abundance: many
d_gene: TRBD1
v_gene: TRBV7-9
CDR3nt: TGTGCCAGCAGCGCGACAGGGGGCGCGTTTGGCTACACCTTC
CDR3aa: CASSATGGAFGYTF